This T cell receptor (beta chain) was sequenced for a study of memory CD4+ T cells and cytomegalovirus serostatus. Single viable CD3+CD4+CD8-CD45RO+ cells were sorted as the memory CD4+ T cells. Trimming removed 3 bases at V and 3 bases at J, with 13 bases between. CDR1 MNHEY and CDR2 SMNVEV come from the germline V gene (reference sequence). This CDR3 is built from 15 residues. Per the authors' pipeline: After removing out-of-frame reads, 2 million to 2.5 million distinct TCRbeta sequences remained. Sequenced by immunoSEQ multiplex PCR; TCRdb stores in-frame clones only, minus some. That table supplies the V and J calls and clone size; D and trimming were determined from the DNA. The table has about 96,000 clones, 75% to 85% seen once.

The gene calls are TRBV27 and TRBJ2-3; a weak D match, TRBD2 (5 bases). Sequencing was carried out using memory CD4+ T cells from blood. The TCR sequence derives from an adult in good health and CMV-seropositive. The CDR3 here is CASSFLDRGTDTQYF. CDR3 sequence (DNA): TGTGCCAGCAGTTTCCTGGACCGGGGAACAGATACGCAGTATTTT.